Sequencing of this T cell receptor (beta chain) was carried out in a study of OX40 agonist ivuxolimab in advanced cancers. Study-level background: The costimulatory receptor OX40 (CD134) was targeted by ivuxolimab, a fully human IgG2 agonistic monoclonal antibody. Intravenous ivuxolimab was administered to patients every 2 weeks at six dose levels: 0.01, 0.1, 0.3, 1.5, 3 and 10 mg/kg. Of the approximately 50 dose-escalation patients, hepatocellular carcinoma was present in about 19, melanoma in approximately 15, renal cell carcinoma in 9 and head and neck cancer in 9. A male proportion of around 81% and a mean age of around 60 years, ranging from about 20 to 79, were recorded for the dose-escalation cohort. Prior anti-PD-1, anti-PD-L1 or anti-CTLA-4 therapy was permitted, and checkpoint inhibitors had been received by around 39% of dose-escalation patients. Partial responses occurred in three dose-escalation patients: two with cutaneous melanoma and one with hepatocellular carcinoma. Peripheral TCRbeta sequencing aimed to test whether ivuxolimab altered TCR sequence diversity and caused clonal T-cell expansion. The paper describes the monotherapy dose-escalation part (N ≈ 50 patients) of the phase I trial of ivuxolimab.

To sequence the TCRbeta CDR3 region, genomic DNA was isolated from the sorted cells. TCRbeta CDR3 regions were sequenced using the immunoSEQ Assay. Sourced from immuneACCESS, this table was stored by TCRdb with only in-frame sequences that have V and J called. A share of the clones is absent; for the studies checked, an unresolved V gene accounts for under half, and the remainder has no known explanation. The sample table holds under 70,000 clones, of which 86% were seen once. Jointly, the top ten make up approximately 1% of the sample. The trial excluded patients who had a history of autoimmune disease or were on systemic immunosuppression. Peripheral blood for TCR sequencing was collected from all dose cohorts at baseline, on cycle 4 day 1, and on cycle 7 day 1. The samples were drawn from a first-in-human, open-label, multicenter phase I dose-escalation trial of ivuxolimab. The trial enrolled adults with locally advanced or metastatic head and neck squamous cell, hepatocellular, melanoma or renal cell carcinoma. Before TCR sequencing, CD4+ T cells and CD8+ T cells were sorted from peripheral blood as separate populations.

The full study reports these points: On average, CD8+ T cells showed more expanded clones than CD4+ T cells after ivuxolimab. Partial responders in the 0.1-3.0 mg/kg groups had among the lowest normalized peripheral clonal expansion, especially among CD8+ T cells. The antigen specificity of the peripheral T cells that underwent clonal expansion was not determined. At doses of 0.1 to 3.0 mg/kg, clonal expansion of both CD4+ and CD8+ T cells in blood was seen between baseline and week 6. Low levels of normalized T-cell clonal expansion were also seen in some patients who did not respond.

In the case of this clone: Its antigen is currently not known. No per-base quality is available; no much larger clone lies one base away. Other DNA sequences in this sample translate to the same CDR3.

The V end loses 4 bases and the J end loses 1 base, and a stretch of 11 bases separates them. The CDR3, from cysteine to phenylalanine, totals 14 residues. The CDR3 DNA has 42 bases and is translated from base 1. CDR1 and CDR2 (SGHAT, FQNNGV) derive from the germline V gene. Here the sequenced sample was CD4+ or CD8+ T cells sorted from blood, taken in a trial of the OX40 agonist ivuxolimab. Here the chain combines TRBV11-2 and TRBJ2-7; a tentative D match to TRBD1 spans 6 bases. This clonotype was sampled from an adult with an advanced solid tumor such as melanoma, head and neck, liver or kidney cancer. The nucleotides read TGTGCCAGCAGCTCGGGACAACTATCCTACGAGCAGTACTTC. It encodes CASSSGQLSYEQYF.